The rows below give T cell receptor beta chains drawn from one sample of a study of response to subunit inactivated influenza vaccine. TCRdb passed the RT-PCR reads through MiXCR, listing each CDR3 protein once. The sample records more than 500,000 distinct CDR3 sequences, about 11% being singletons. This sample also appeared in a second study, on T cells expressing NK-cell markers.

The sequencing used PBMCs from blood, collected on the day of vaccination. The origin of the receptors is a man aged 45 to 65 who received an inactivated influenza vaccine. CDR3s include the opening cysteine and the closing phenylalanine or tryptophan. A D gene is named only where the DNA matches it firmly. Part of the rows lack a size; the others show once, few, many or a class for expanded clones.

>NA|TRBV3-1|TRBJ2-2|many
CASRLQGSGELFF
TGTGCCAGCAGACTACAGGGAAGCGGGGAGCTGTTTTTT
>TRBD1|TRBV7-9|TRBJ2-1|NA
CASLGQGVNEQFF
TGTGCCAGCCTCGGACAGGGGGTCAATGAGCAGTTCTTC
>TRBD1|TRBV5-1|TRBJ2-5|few
CASSWLGQGQETQYF
TGCGCCAGCAGCTGGCTAGGACAGGGCCAAGAGACCCAGTACTTC
>NA|TRBV29-1|TRBJ2-7|NA
CSVEGQGLGEQYF
TGCAGCGTTGAAGGGCAGGGTCTGGGCGAGCAGTACTTC
>TRBD1|TRBV6-5|TRBJ2-7|few
CASSYPGGAYEQYF
TGTGCCAGCAGTTACCCAGGGGGCGCGTACGAGCAGTACTTC
>TRBD1|TRBV10-3|TRBJ2-3|few
CAISEPSGTVGTQYF
TGTGCCATCAGTGAGCCATCCGGGACAGTCGGTACGCAGTATTTT
>NA|TRBV4-3|TRBJ2-3|many
CASSLKVFAAETDTQYF
TGCGCCAGCAGCCTAAAGGTATTCGCAGCGGAAACAGATACGCAGTATTTT
>NA|TRBV9|TRBJ2-2|many
CASSVGGAGELFF
TGTGCCAGCAGCGTAGGAGGTGCCGGGGAGCTGTTTTTT
>TRBD1|TRBV5-1|TRBJ2-7|few
CASSLTGGKGGEQYF
TGCGCCAGCAGTCTGACAGGGGGCAAAGGTGGGGAGCAGTACTTC
>NA|TRBV7-9|TRBJ2-2|many
CASSPVEEAGELFF
TGTGCCAGCAGCCCCGTCGAGGAGGCCGGGGAGCTGTTTTTT
>TRBD1|TRBV27|TRBJ2-7|many
CASSPRTGGPYEQYF
TGTGCCAGCAGTCCTCGGACAGGGGGCCCCTACGAGCAGTACTTC
>NA|TRBV20-1|TRBJ1-2|few
CSARPPGRGSTGYTF
TGCAGTGCTAGACCCCCTGGTCGTGGCAGTACGGGCTACACCTTC
>NA|TRBV20-1|TRBJ2-1|NA
CSASFMAYNEQFF
TGCAGTGCCAGCTTTATGGCCTACAATGAGCAGTTCTTC
>NA|TRBV19|TRBJ2-2|NA
CASSIPSAGELFF
TGTGCCAGTAGTATTCCCAGTGCCGGGGAGCTGTTTTTT
>TRBD1|TRBV5-1|TRBJ2-7|few
CASSGQGGTYEQYF
TGCGCCAGCAGCGGACAGGGGGGGACCTACGAGCAGTACTTC
>NA|TRBV9|TRBJ2-5|NA
CASSRVGAVPPQETQYF
TGTGCCAGCAGTCGGGTCGGGGCGGTACCACCTCAAGAGACCCAGTACTTC
>TRBD1|TRBV18|TRBJ2-1|many
CASSSSDRVREQFF
TGTGCCAGCTCATCTTCCGACAGGGTACGTGAGCAGTTCTTC
>NA|TRBV12-3/TRBV12-4|TRBJ2-7|NA
CASSLGNLEQYF
TGTGCCAGCAGTTTAGGGAATCTCGAGCAGTACTTC
>NA|TRBV11-2|TRBJ1-5|NA
CASSLDRRQPQHF
TGTGCCAGCAGCTTAGATCGGCGACAGCCCCAGCATTTT
>TRBD1|TRBV5-6|TRBJ1-5|few
CASSTRTGMGNQPQHF
TGTGCCAGCAGCACAAGGACAGGTATGGGCAATCAGCCCCAGCATTTT
>NA|TRBV20-1|TRBJ1-5|once
CSFWGQAPGLLNQPQHF
TGCAGCTTCTGGGGCCAGGCTCCGGGCCTTCTCAATCAGCCCCAGCATTTT
>NA|TRBV12-3/TRBV12-4|TRBJ2-7|few
CASSPSPTVSAGYF
TGTGCCAGCAGTCCGTCTCCGACAGTCTCGGCGGGGTACTTC
>TRBD1|TRBV2|TRBJ1-3|few
CASSEGQGNSGNTIYF
TGTGCCAGCAGCGAAGGACAGGGAAACTCTGGAAACACCATATATTTT
>NA|TRBV7-9|TRBJ1-2|few
CASSLALGGREGYTF
TGTGCCAGCAGCTTAGCGCTGGGGGGCCGTGAGGGCTACACCTTC
>NA|TRBV7-2|TRBJ2-1|NA
CASSSQIGSYNEQFF
TGTGCCAGCAGCTCTCAAATTGGCTCCTACAATGAGCAGTTCTTC
>NA|TRBV9|TRBJ2-1|NA
CASSVSPASPHRSSYNEQFF
TGTGCCAGCAGCGTAAGTCCGGCTAGCCCCCACCGTAGCTCCTACAATGAGCAGTTCTTC
>TRBD1|TRBV2|TRBJ2-3|NA
CASMKGQGPDTQYF
TGTGCCAGCATGAAGGGACAGGGTCCAGATACGCAGTATTTT
>NA|TRBV6-5|TRBJ2-1|few
CASSFLRVTQNDEQFF
TGTGCCAGCAGTTTCCTCAGGGTAACTCAGAACGATGAGCAGTTCTTC
>NA|TRBV28|TRBJ2-1|NA
CASRPGRYYNEQFF
TGTGCCAGCAGGCCGGGACGATACTACAATGAGCAGTTCTTC
>TRBD2|TRBV4-2|TRBJ2-1|many
CASSQKTSGGTYNEQFF
TGTGCCAGCAGCCAGAAGACTAGCGGGGGGACCTACAATGAGCAGTTCTTC
>NA|TRBV20-1|TRBJ1-6|few
CSAMDSYNSPLHF
TGCAGTGCTATGGACAGCTATAATTCACCCCTCCACTTT
>NA|TRBV5-1|TRBJ2-2|NA
CASGREQDTGELFF
TGCGCCAGCGGACGGGAACAGGACACCGGGGAGCTGTTTTTT
>NA|TRBV24-1|TRBJ1-2|many
CATSAQDYGYTF
TGTGCCACCAGTGCACAGGACTATGGCTACACCTTC
>NA|TRBV29-1|TRBJ2-1|NA
CSGARLRGNEQFF
TGCAGCGGTGCCCGCCTACGGGGCAATGAGCAGTTCTTC
>NA|TRBV15|TRBJ2-7|NA
CATSSVGLSYEQYF
TGTGCCACCAGCAGTGTCGGGCTCTCCTACGAGCAGTACTTC